This T cell receptor beta chain comes out of a study of blood T cell repertoires in COVID-19. Study summary: From T cells, B-cell-depleted T cells, or PBMCs came the material, which was cDNA or gDNA.

Method: immunoSEQ multiplex PCR; TCRdb's copy keeps in-frame clones and lacks some. Here the sample spans under 250,000 clones, roughly 89% being singletons. This CDR3 contains 16 residues. The germline gives CDR1 MDHEN, CDR2 SYDVKM. The V and J ends lost 6 bases and 4 bases respectively, with 20 bases between them. Specimen: peripheral blood. This chain joins TRBV28 and TRBJ2-3; a possible D gene is TRBD2 (6 bases). This receptor was obtained from a woman aged 40 to 50 who had recovered from COVID-19. This CDR3 reads CASSSTGAPKPDTQYF. The CDR3 nucleotides read TGTGCCAGCAGCTCCACGGGAGCTCCAAAACCAGATACGCAGTATTTT.